What follows are 30 T cell receptor beta chains derived from one specimen sequenced in a study of blood T cells in healthy people across ages. A second PCR, run for roughly 7 to 12 cycles, used a sample-barcoded 5' primer plus a J-beta primer mix. TCRdb called the 5' RACE reads again in MiXCR, with one record for every CDR3 protein. The sample holds about 830,000 distinct CDR3 sequences, approximately 59% seen once. Sequenced: blood. These receptor sequences come from a man aged 25-45 years in good health.

The CDR3 sequence is CSARDWWGDSYEQYF. The DNA of the CDR3 is TGCAGTGCTAGAGATTGGTGGGGCGACTCCTACGAGCAGTACTTC. The chain has TRBV20-1 and TRBJ2-5, with D perhaps TRBD1 (5 bases). The J call may be in error: the DNA end matches TRBJ2-7 better. Germline assignment: CDR1 DFQATT and CDR2 SNEGSKA (reference sequence). The CDR3 contains 15 residues.

In its sample, this clonotype was seen once. V is TRBV2 and J is TRBJ1-5, with D possibly being TRBD1 (5 bases). The CDR3 contains 16 residues. V was clipped by 8 bases and J by 0 bases, with 17 bases between them. CDR1 and CDR2 (germline): SNHLY, FYNNEI. The DNA for the CDR3 is TGTGCCAGCTTGGGGCAGCTAGGATATAGCAATCAGCCCCAGCATTTT. It encodes CASLGQLGYSNQPQHF.

This clonotype has just a few counts. The V and J genes are TRBV5-1 and TRBJ2-6, with D tentatively TRBD1 (5 bases). The CDR3 has 16 amino acids. V lost 0 bases and J lost 0, with 7 bases in between. Germline CDR1 is SGHRS and CDR2 is YFSETQ. CDR3 in amino acids: CASSLGQSSGANVLTF. For the CDR3, the DNA is TGCGCCAGCAGCTTGGGACAGAGCTCTGGGGCCAACGTCCTGACTTTC.

CDR3 sequence reads: CASSVHGPREVGQETQYF. DNA of the CDR3: TGTGCCAGCAGCGTACACGGTCCCAGGGAGGTTGGGCAAGAGACCCAGTACTTC. The chain uses TRBV7-2 and TRBJ2-5, with D possibly matching TRBD2 (6 bases). The CDR3 is 18 amino acids. CDR1 and CDR2 from the germline V gene are SGHTA and FQGNSA. Deletions cut 5 bases from V and 2 bases from J, with 24 bases between.

The genes are TRBV6-2 or TRBV6-3 and TRBJ2-1, with D maybe TRBD1 (6 bases). Germline CDR1 is MNHEY and CDR2 is SVGEGT. CDR3 length equals 16 residues. Trimming shortened V by 1 base and J by 0 bases, and 10 bases separated the two germline ends. CDR3 sequence reads: CASSYLQGFSYNEQFF. CDR3 in DNA: TGTGCCAGCAGTTACTTACAGGGATTCTCCTACAATGAGCAGTTCTTC.

The table lists this clonotype with a few counts. The chain uses TRBV7-2 and TRBJ2-1; TRBD1 matches at 8 bases. Germline V lookup: CDR1 SGHTA, CDR2 FQGNSA. V dropped 4 bases and J dropped 5; count of bases not matched to a gene: 1. The CDR3 has 13 residues. CDR3 in DNA: TGTGCCAGCAGCTCGGGACAGGACAATGAGCAGTTCTTC. Translated: CASSSGQDNEQFF.

The chain employs TRBV20-1 and TRBJ2-1, with 8 bases fitting TRBD2. Trimming took 0 bases from V and 3 from J; bases not matched to a gene: 7. Germline values: CDR1 DFQATT, CDR2 SNEGSKA (reference sequence). This CDR3 region has 16 residues. The CDR3 DNA is TGCAGTGCTAGAGAGTTTGTCACTAGCGGCTACAATGAGCAGTTCTTC. It encodes CSAREFVTSGYNEQFF.

This sequence joins TRBV4-2 and TRBJ2-5; 10 bases are a match to TRBD2. CDR3 length: 15 amino acids. Trimming cost V 1 base and J 2 bases; bases outside gene matches: 1. Germline values: CDR1 LGHNA, CDR2 YNFKEQ. CDR3 bases: TGTGCCAGCAGCCAAGGGGGACTAGCGCAAGAGACCCAGTACTTC. As protein: CASSQGGLAQETQYF.

This chain links TRBV9 with TRBJ2-3; D might be TRBD2 (7 bases). This CDR3 region has 15 residues. CDR1 SGDLS and CDR2 YYNGEE come from the germline V gene. Trimming removed 0 bases from V and 4 bases from J, with 12 bases in between. The CDR3 nucleotides read TGTGCCAGCAGCGTAGCGGGGGGCAGGGCAGATACGCAGTATTTT. It encodes CASSVAGGRADTQYF.

A remark on this clonotype: One end of the junction is discordant with germline, which a read error may explain. The rearrangement joins TRBV7-3 to TRBJ2-1; tentatively, D is TRBD1 or TRBD2 (7 bases each). This CDR3 spans 16 amino acids. In germline, CDR1 is SGHTA, CDR2 FQGTGA. The CDR3 region has the DNA TGTGCCAGCAGCCCGCAGGGGGGGCCGGGACACAATAAGCAGTTCTTC. Translated: CASSPQGGPGHNKQFF. The full variable domain, rest sourced from reference TRBV7-3 and TRBJ2-1, is GAGVSQTPSNKVTEKGKYVELRCDPISGHTALYWYRQSLGQGPEFLIYFQGTGAADDSGLPNDRFFAVRPEGSVSTLKIQRTERGDSAVYLCASSPQGGPGHNKQFFGPGTRLTVL.

The rearrangement links TRBV15 to TRBJ2-4; no definite D call. CDR1 and CDR2 from the germline V gene are LNHNV and YYDKDF (reference sequence). The germline V and J ends were trimmed by 1 base and 7 bases, with 11 bases remaining between them. The CDR3 consists of 14 residues. CDR3 nucleotide sequence: TGTGCCACCAGCAGAGTCGGGTCCGGGAACATTCAGTACTTC. It translates to CATSRVGSGNIQYF.

The J gene is TRBJ1-1, the V gene TRBV10-2; unclear D gene. CDR1 and CDR2 (germline): WSHSY, SAAADI. The germline V and J ends were trimmed by 4 bases and 1 base, with 7 bases remaining between them. The CDR3 covers 13 residues. The CDR3 sequence: CASSVDWNTEAFF. The CDR3 region has the DNA TGCGCCAGCAGTGTTGACTGGAACACTGAAGCTTTCTTT.

This chain joins TRBV27 and TRBJ2-1; 12 bases map to TRBD1. Losses at the gene ends were 2 bases for V and 5 bases for J; bases not matched to a gene: 7. This CDR3 comprises 17 residues. Germline V lookup: CDR1 MNHEY, CDR2 SMNVEV (reference sequence). Here the CDR3 DNA reads TGTGCCAGCAGTTTAAAGAACGGGACAGGGGGCAACAATGAGCAGTTCTTC. Translated, it gives CASSLKNGTGGNNEQFF.

This chain links TRBV14 with TRBJ2-5; 9 bases line up with TRBD1. The better agreement between TRBJ2-7 and the DNA end casts doubt on the J call. Germline V gene data show CDR1 as SGHDN and CDR2 as FVKESK. CDR3 length equals 14 residues. The CDR3 here is CASSQASTGGEQYF. CDR3 bases: TGTGCCAGCAGCCAAGCCTCGACAGGGGGCGAGCAGTACTTC.

The chain is built from TRBV27 and TRBJ1-2, with D maybe TRBD1 (5 bases). V was pared by 5 bases and J by 6 bases, with 19 bases between. The CDR3 consists of 15 residues. The germline V gene has CDR1 MNHEY and CDR2 SMNVEV (reference sequence). CDR3 sequence reads: CASSLTRRDLDGYTF. The CDR3 coding sequence is TGTGCCAGCAGTCTAACCCGCCGGGACTTGGATGGCTACACCTTC.

There are a few counts of this clonotype. The gene calls are TRBV5-1 and TRBJ2-6, with D uncertain. CDR1 is SGHRS, CDR2 YFSETQ, per germline. V lost 0 bases to trimming and J lost 0 bases, with 7 bases between them. The CDR3 is 16 amino acids. The CDR3, as DNA: TGCGCCAGCAGCTTGGGCCACAGCTCTGGGGCCAACGTCCTGACTTTC. Translation gives CASSLGHSSGANVLTF. Supplemented by reference TRBV5-1 and TRBJ2-6, the full variable domain reads KAGVTQTPRYLIKTRGQQVTLSCSPISGHRSVSWYQQTPGQGLQFLFEYFSETQRNKGNFPGRFSGRQFSNSRSEMNVSTLELGDSALYLCASSLGHSSGANVLTFGAGSRLTVL.

CDR3 loop: CSAVPSVSYNEQFF. The CDR3 DNA sequence: TGCAGCGCCGTACCCAGTGTCTCCTACAATGAGCAGTTCTTC. This chain links TRBV29-1 with TRBJ2-1; D call uncertain. CDR1 and CDR2 (germline): SQVTM, ANQGSEA. The V and J ends lost 7 bases and 0 bases respectively, with 13 bases between them. The length of the CDR3 is 14 residues.

This clonotype was counted ten times or more. The genes are TRBV12-3 or TRBV12-4 and TRBJ2-6; D perhaps matches TRBD1 (6 bases). This CDR3 is 16 amino acids long. Deletions cut 6 bases from V and 0 bases from J, with 12 bases between. The CDR3 protein is CASSPRQASGANVLTF. CDR3 DNA: TGTGCCAGCAGCCCCAGACAGGCCTCTGGGGCCAACGTCCTGACTTTC.

The chain links TRBV13 to TRBJ2-5; maybe TRBD1 (6 bases). There are 12 residues in the CDR3. The germline V gene encodes CDR1 PRHDT and CDR2 FYEKMQ (reference sequence). Trimming left V 4 bases short and J 11 bases short, with 14 bases between. The DNA for the CDR3 is TGTGCCAGCAGCTCCCACCGACAGGAACAGTACTTC. This translates into CASSSHRQEQYF.

CDR3 in amino acids: CASSVTQWAYEQYF. In nucleotides, the CDR3 is TGTGCCAGCAGCGTAACTCAGTGGGCCTACGAGCAGTACTTC. V and J are TRBV9 and TRBJ2-7; D is undetermined. The germline CDR1 and CDR2 sequences are SGDLS and YYNGEE. V lost 1 base to trimming and J lost 2 bases, with 10 bases between them. The CDR3 sequence is 14 residues long.

V and J are TRBV20-1 and TRBJ2-7, with 8 bases that match TRBD1. V was clipped by 3 bases and J by 4 bases; unmatched bases: 5. This CDR3 spans 13 amino acids. Per the germline V gene, CDR1 is DFQATT and CDR2 is SNEGSKA (reference sequence). The CDR3 DNA reads as TGCAGTGCTAGGACAGGGGAGTTTTACGAGCAGTACTTC. Its translation: CSARTGEFYEQYF.

V gene TRBV5-1 combines with J gene TRBJ2-1; D unresolved. V lost 3 bases and J lost 1, with 14 bases in between. Germline CDR1 reads SGHRS; CDR2 reads YFSETQ. The CDR3 sequence is 16 residues long. The CDR3 region has the DNA TGCGCCAGCAGCTCCCGGACCAGCTCGTCCTACAATGAGCAGTTCTTC. It codes for CASSSRTSSSYNEQFF.

The CDR3 sequence is CASSPGTGGRDTQYF. CDR3 in DNA: TGTGCCAGCAGCCCCGGGACAGGGGGCAGGGATACGCAGTATTTT. The chain employs TRBV12-3 or TRBV12-4 and TRBJ2-3; the match to TRBD1 covers 12 bases. The CDR3 loop spans 15 amino acids. V lost 6 bases to trimming and J lost 6 bases; unmatched junction nucleotides: 7.

The chain employs TRBV12-3 or TRBV12-4 and TRBJ2-4, with D possibly matching TRBD2 (7 bases). There are 12 residues in the CDR3. Trimming removed 5 bases at V and 13 bases at J, with 15 bases between. As DNA, the CDR3 is TGTGCCAGCAGTGAAAGGGGGAGGGAGCAGTACTTC. It is translated as CASSERGREQYF.

This chain joins TRBV28 and TRBJ1-2; 8 bases map to TRBD1. Per the germline V gene, CDR1 is MDHEN and CDR2 is SYDVKM. The CDR3 has 15 amino acids. With 3 bases clipped from V and 6 bases from J, the junction kept 9 bases outside the gene matches. CDR3 residues: CASSLSAQGDNGYTF. CDR3 nucleotides: TGTGCCAGCAGTTTGTCTGCACAGGGGGACAATGGCTACACCTTC.

The gene calls are TRBV11-2 and TRBJ2-5; D uncertain. This CDR3 has 16 residues. Trimming left V 3 bases short and J 5 bases short, with 19 bases between. Germline CDR1 reads SGHAT; CDR2 reads FQNNGV. The CDR3 spells CASSLYLDPMGETQYF. The DNA for the CDR3 is TGTGCCAGCAGCTTGTACCTGGATCCTATGGGGGAGACCCAGTACTTC.

The gene calls are TRBV6-5 and TRBJ2-1; no clear D gene. Trimming took 2 bases from V and 4 from J, leaving 6 bases between them. Germline V CDR1 and CDR2: MNHEY, SVGAGI. The CDR3 is 13 residues long. CDR3 sequence reads: CASSYKEYNEQFF. In DNA form, the CDR3 reads TGTGCCAGCAGTTACAAGGAATACAATGAGCAGTTCTTC.

V gene TRBV7-2 combines with J gene TRBJ2-5; TRBD1 agrees at 10 bases. The V gene's germline CDR1 is SGHTA and CDR2 FQGNSA. The CDR3 runs 15 residues. Losses at the gene ends were 4 bases for V and 7 bases for J; bases not matched to a gene: 9. CDR3 protein: CASSSDRGRPGTQYF. CDR3 DNA sequence: TGTGCCAGCAGCTCGGACAGGGGGAGGCCAGGGACCCAGTACTTC.

The chain has TRBV3-1 and TRBJ2-3, with D uncertain. The CDR3 covers 14 residues. Looked up from germline, CDR1 is LGHDT and CDR2 is YNNKEL (reference sequence). V was pared by 0 bases and J by 3 bases, with 7 bases between. CDR3 residues: CASSQDGWTDTQYF. The CDR3 DNA reads TGTGCCAGCAGCCAAGATGGATGGACAGATACGCAGTATTTT.

The chain uses TRBV12-3 or TRBV12-4 and TRBJ2-5; 8 bases align to TRBD2. This CDR3 region has 17 residues. The V gene end was trimmed by 3 bases and the J gene end by 1 base; junction bases not matched to a gene: 10. CDR3: CASSFGGLAGSQETQYF. The CDR3 coding sequence is TGTGCCAGCAGTTTTGGCGGGCTAGCGGGTTCCCAAGAGACCCAGTACTTC.